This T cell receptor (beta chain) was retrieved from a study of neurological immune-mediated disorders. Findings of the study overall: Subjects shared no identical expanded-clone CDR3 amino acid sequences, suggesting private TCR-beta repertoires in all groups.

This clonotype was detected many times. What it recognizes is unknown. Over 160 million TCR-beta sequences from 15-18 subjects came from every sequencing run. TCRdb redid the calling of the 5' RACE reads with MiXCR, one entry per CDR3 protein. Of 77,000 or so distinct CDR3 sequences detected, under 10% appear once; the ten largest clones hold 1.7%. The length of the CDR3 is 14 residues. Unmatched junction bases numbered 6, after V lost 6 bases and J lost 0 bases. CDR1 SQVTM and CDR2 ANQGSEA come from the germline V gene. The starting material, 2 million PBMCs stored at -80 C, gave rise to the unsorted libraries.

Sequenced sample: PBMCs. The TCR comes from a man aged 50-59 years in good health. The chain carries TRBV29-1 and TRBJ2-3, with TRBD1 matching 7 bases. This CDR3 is CSVGQYFSTDTQYF. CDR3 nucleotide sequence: TGCAGCGTGGGACAGTACTTTAGCACAGATACGCAGTATTTT.